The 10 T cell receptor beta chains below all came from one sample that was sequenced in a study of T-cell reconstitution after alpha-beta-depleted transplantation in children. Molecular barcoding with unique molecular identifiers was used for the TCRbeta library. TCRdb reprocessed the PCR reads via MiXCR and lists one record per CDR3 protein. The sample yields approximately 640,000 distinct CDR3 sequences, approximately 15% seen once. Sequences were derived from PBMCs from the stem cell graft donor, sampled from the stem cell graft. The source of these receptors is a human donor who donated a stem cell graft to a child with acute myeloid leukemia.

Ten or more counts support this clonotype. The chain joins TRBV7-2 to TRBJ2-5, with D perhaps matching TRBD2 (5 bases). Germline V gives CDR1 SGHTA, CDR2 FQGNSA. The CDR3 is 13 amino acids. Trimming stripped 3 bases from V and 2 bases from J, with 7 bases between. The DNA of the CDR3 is TGTGCCAGCAGCTTTACTAGACAAGAGACCCAGTACTTC. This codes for CASSFTRQETQYF.

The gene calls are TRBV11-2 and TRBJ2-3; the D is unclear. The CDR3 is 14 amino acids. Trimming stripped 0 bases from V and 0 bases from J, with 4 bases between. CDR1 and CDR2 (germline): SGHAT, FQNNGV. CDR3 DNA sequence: TGTGCCAGCAGCTTAGATCAGAGCACAGATACGCAGTATTTT. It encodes CASSLDQSTDTQYF.

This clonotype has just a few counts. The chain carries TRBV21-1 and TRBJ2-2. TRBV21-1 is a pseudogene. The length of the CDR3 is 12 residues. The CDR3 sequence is CGNLGNTGELFF. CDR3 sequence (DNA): TGTGGTAACCTGGGGAACACCGGGGAGCTGTTTTTT.

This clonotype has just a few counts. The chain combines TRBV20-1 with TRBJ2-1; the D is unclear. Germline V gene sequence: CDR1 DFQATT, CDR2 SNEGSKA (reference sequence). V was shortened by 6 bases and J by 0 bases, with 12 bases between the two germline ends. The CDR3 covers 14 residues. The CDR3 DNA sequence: TGCAGTGCAGACGGTCAGAGCTCCTACAATGAGCAGTTCTTC. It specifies CSADGQSSYNEQFF.

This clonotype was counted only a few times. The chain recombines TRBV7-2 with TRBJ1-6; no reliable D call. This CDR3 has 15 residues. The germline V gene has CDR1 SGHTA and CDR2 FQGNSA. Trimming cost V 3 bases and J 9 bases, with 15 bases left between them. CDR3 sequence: CASSLGQFTGSPLHF. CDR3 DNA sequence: TGTGCCAGCAGCTTGGGTCAGTTTACGGGTTCACCCCTCCACTTT.

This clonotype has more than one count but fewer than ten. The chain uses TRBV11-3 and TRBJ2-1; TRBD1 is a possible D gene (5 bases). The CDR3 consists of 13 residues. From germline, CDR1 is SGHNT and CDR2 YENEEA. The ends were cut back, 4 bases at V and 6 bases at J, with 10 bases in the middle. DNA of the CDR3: TGTGCCAGCAGCTGGGGTGGGGCCAATGAGCAGTTCTTC. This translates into CASSWGGANEQFF.

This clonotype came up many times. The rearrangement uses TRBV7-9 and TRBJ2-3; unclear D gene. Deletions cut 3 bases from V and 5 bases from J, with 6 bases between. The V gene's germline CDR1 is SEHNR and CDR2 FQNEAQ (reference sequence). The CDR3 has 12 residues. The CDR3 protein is CASSFGEDTQYF. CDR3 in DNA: TGTGCCAGCAGCTTTGGAGAAGATACGCAGTATTTT.

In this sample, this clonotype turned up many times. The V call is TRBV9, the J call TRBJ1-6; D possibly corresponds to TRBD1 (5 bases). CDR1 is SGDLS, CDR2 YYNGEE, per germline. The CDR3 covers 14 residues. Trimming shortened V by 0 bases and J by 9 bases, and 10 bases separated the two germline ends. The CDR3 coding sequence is TGTGCCAGCAGCGTAGTAGGGGAGGGTTCACCCCTCCACTTT. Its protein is CASSVVGEGSPLHF. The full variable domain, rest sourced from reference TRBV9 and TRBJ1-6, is DSGVTQTPKHLITATGQRVTLRCSPRSGDLSVYWYQQSLDQGLQFLIQYYNGEERAKGNILERFSAQQFPDLHSELNLSSLELGDSALYFCASSVVGEGSPLHFGNGTRLTVT.

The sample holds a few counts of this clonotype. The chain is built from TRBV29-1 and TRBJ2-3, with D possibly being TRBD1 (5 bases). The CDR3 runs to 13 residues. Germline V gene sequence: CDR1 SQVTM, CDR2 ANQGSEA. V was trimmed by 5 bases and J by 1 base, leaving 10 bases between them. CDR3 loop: CSVQETGTDTQYF. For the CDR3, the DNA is TGCAGCGTTCAGGAGACAGGCACAGATACGCAGTATTTT.

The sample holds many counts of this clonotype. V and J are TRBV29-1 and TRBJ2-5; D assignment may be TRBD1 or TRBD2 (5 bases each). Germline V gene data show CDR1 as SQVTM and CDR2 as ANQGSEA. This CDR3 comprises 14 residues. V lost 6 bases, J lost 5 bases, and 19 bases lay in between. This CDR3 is CSVDPLRGRETQYF. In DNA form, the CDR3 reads TGCAGCGTGGATCCGTTGAGGGGAAGGGAGACCCAGTACTTC.